This T cell receptor (beta chain) is drawn from a study of glioma-infiltrating T cells after dendritic cell vaccination. Study-level background: Between about 2002 and 2013, patients got autologous tumor lysate-pulsed dendritic cell vaccines.

Only patients with spare fresh-frozen tumor and over two years of follow-up were included. All glioblastoma patients lacked an isocitrate dehydrogenase mutation. This clone was seen a few times. The primer mix had 60 V beta and 13 J beta primers. Repertoires were generated with immunoSEQ multiplex PCR, while TCRdb's copy carries only in-frame clones and drops some. The sample yields about 82,000 clones, about 90% seen once. After removal of 5 bases from V and 5 bases from J, the junction contained 8 bases not matched to a gene. Germline-derived CDR1 and CDR2 are SGHTA and FQGTGA. The CDR3 is 17 residues long.

The chain joins TRBV7-3 to TRBJ2-3; TRBD2 matches at 15 bases. The sample here was blood, taken before dendritic cell vaccination. The sequence was obtained from a human donor with glioblastoma. CDR3 protein: CASSPRGLAGGIDTQYF. The CDR3 nucleotides read TGTGCCAGCAGCCCAAGGGGACTAGCGGGAGGCATAGATACGCAGTATTTT.